A single sample is the source of the 5 T cell receptor beta chains below, sequenced in a study. Tregs were sorted as CD4+CD25+CD127-/low cells. TCRdb re-called the 5' RACE reads with MiXCR, one entry per CDR3 protein. The table records thousands of distinct CDR3 sequences, around 50% of them present only once. The specimen was Tregs sorted from a lymph node. These receptors originate from a female donor with breast cancer.

In its sample, this clonotype was seen a few times. This rearrangement joins TRBV12-3 or TRBV12-4 to TRBJ2-3; D may be TRBD1 or TRBD2 (5 bases each). The germline V and J ends were trimmed by 3 bases and 4 bases, with 14 bases remaining between them. The CDR3 is 15 residues long. This CDR3 reads CASSFGTVGADTQYF. In nucleotides, the CDR3 is TGTGCCAGCAGTTTCGGGACGGTTGGGGCAGATACGCAGTATTTT.

The chain employs TRBV4-1 and TRBJ2-2, with a possible D match to TRBD2 (5 bases). CDR3 length equals 19 residues. CDR1 MGHRA and CDR2 YSYEKL come from the germline V gene. Between the trimmed V and J ends, which lost 1 base and 0 bases, there was a span of 18 bases. The CDR3 sequence is CASSQGPRVANTNTGELFF. DNA for the CDR3: TGCGCCAGCAGCCAAGGCCCCCGGGTAGCGAATACGAACACCGGGGAGCTGTTTTTT.

The chain joins TRBV28 to TRBJ2-5; 7 positions agree with TRBD1. CDR3 length equals 15 residues. Germline CDR1 and CDR2: MDHEN and SYDVKM. Trimming at V came to 4 bases and at J to 4 bases, leaving 9 bases not matched to a gene. The CDR3 DNA reads TGTGCCAGCAGTTCAATACAGGGGAATGGAGAGACCCAGTACTTC. Encoded protein: CASSSIQGNGETQYF.

This clonotype has just one count. The chain combines TRBV2 with TRBJ2-7; D not resolved. This CDR3 comprises 14 residues. V was trimmed by 2 bases and J by 6 bases, leaving 14 bases between them. Germline CDR1 is SNHLY and CDR2 is FYNNEI. The CDR3 sequence is CASSEFTVPSEQYF. The CDR3 DNA reads TGTGCCAGCAGTGAATTCACAGTCCCCAGCGAGCAGTACTTC.

A few counts support this clonotype. The chain joins TRBV28 to TRBJ2-6, with 7 bases matching TRBD1. Germline values: CDR1 MDHEN, CDR2 SYDVKM. V dropped 6 bases and J dropped 4; count of bases not matched to a gene: 15. There are 18 residues in the CDR3. CDR3 residues: CASRTAVARGTGANVLTF. The DNA for the CDR3 is TGTGCCAGCAGGACGGCGGTCGCCAGGGGGACAGGGGCCAACGTCCTGACTTTC.